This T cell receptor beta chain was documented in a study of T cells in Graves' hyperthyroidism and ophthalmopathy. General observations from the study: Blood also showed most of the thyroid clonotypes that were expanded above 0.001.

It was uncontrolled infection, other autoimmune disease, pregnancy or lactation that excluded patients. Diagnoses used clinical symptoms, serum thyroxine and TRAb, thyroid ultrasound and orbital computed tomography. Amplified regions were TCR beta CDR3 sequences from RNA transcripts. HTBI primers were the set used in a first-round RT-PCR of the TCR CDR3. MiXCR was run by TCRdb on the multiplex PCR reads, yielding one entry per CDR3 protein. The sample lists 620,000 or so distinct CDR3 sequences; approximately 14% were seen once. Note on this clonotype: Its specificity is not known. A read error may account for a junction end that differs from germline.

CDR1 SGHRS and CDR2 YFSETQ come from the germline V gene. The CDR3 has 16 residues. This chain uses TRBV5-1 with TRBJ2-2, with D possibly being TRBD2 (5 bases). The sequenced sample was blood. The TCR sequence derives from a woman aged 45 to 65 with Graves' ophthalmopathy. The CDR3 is CASSLGAAENTEELFF. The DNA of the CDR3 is TGCGCCAGCAGCTTGGGAGCAGCGGAGAACACCGAGGAGCTGTTTTTT.